The T cell receptor beta chain under discussion was sequenced for a study of tumor and adjacent non-tumor tissue in lung cancer. Findings and caveats of the study: Top 100 clones took a larger repertoire share in normal lung. Shorter survival was associated with higher TCR diversity in tumors. Compared with tumor, normal lung showed significantly lower TCR diversity.

Per germline, CDR1 MNHNY and CDR2 SVGAGI (reference sequence). CDR3 length equals 15 residues. This clonotype was seen just once. Its antigen is unidentified. One junction end disagrees with the germline gene, perhaps due to a read error. TCRbeta libraries were built with three rounds of nested PCR, modified from ARM-PCR. From the multiplex PCR reads, TCRdb called clonotypes with MiXCR, one entry per CDR3 protein. The sample shows more than 85,000 distinct CDR3 sequences, 60% to 80% of them seen only once. RNA was extracted from bulk tissue without any cell sorting. Sequenced: lung tumor tissue. The rearrangement links TRBV6-6 to TRBJ2-7; 7 bases agree with TRBD1. The sequence was obtained from a woman in her fifties or sixties with non-small cell lung cancer. The CDR3 spells CASSFNTGTAYEHYF. The CDR3 bases are TGTGCCAGCAGTTTCAATACCGGGACAGCGTACGAGCATTACTTC.